This T cell receptor (beta chain) was recorded in a study of T cells after yellow fever vaccination. Study conclusions and caveats: The study re-detected most primary-vaccination clones after the booster (96% CD4, approximately 87% CD8).

Comments on this clonotype: What it recognizes is unknown.

The TCR cDNA carried a universal primer site and UMIs from 5'RACE template switching. TCRdb fed the 5' RACE reads into MiXCR, producing one record per CDR3 protein. This sample has approximately 150,000 distinct CDR3 sequences, with 9.3% found just once. The clonotype originates from a man aged 18 to 35 who received the YFV17D yellow fever vaccine. This sample comprised CD8+ T cells sorted from PBMCs, obtained 45 days after the yellow fever booster vaccination.

CDR3 loop: CASSLDYSEQFF. The CDR3 DNA sequence: TGTGCCAGCAGCTTAGACTACTCTGAGCAGTTCTTC. The V gene is TRBV7-2, the J gene TRBJ2-1, with D unresolved. Per germline, CDR1 SGHTA and CDR2 FQGNSA. V shed 1 base and J shed 9 bases, with 7 bases lying between them. The CDR3 extends over 12 amino acids.